This T cell receptor beta chain emerged from a study of spatial heterogeneity in lung cancer. Overall study context: Detected sequences consistently included more beta-chain ones than alpha-chain ones. The average count in raw reads for each unique TCR and UMI combination exceeded 8.5 appearances. Study results and limitations: The study found that expanded intratumoral alpha and beta TCR counts tracked tumor mutation counts.

One entry per CDR3 protein results from TCRdb running MiXCR on the 5' RACE reads. The repertoire includes over 2,000 distinct CDR3 sequences, about 5.5% of them detected once, and more than 15% sits in the top ten. As for time point: sample taken at primary tumor resection. The cohort: under 80 early-stage, untreated non-small cell lung cancer patients. Whole RNA from tumor, nontumor lung or frozen PBMC was sequenced unsorted. In this sample, this clonotype turned up a few times. Its antigen is undetermined. As an off-target read in a library built for alpha chains, this beta chain has a frequency of little significance. The CDR3 extends over 13 amino acids. Germline V gene lookup returns CDR1 LNHDA and CDR2 SQIVND (reference sequence).

The receptor was derived from a male donor with early-stage non-small cell lung cancer. This specimen consisted of lung tumor tissue, obtained at surgery. The chain is built from TRBV19 and TRBJ2-2; the D gene is possibly TRBD2 (5 bases). The CDR3 region has the DNA TGTGGCTGCCGGCGGACTAACACCGGGGAGCTGTTTTTT. Encoded protein: CGCRRTNTGELFF.